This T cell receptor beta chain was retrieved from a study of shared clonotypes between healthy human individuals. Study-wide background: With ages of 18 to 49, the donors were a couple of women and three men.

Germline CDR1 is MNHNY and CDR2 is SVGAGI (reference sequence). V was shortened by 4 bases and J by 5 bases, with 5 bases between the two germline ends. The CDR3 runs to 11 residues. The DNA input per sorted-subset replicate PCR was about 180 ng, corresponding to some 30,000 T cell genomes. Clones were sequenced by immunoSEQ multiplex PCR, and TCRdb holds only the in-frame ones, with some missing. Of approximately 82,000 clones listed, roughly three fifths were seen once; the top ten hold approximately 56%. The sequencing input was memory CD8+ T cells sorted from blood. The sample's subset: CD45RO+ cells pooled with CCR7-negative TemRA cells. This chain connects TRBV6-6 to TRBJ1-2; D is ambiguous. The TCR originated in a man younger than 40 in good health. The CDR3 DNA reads TGTGCCAGCAGTTCCTTTTATGGCTACACCTTC. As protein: CASSSFYGYTF.